Sequencing of this T cell receptor (beta chain) was carried out in a study of shared clonotypes between healthy human individuals. Deep-level running was used for the assay. Profiling relied on immunoSEQ multiplex PCR, and the TCRdb table lists in-frame clones only, not all of them. The sample lists about half a million clones; over 70% were seen once. Study-wide results and caveats: Exclusively blood specimens were collected; tissue repertoires likely differ.

With regard to this clone: Its target is unknown.

This clonotype was sampled from a woman aged 40 to 50 in good health. Some clones in this sample may be carry-over from other donors' samples. Sequencing was done on a sample of PBMCs.

The CDR3 bases are TGTGCCAGCAGCAAACATCCCGAGCAGTACTTC. The encoded protein is CASSKHPEQYF. This chain connects TRBV21-1 to TRBJ2-7; the listed D gene, TRBD1, was not tested against the DNA. TRBV21-1 is designated a pseudogene. The CDR3 sequence is 11 residues long.